Each of the 17 T cell receptor beta chains below was sequenced from the same sample in a study of blood T cell repertoires in COVID-19. The method was immunoSEQ multiplex PCR; TCRdb's version includes in-frame clones alone and lacks a portion of them. This table has about 84,000 clones, roughly 80% appearing once. The specimen was peripheral blood. The receptors shown here come from a woman aged 80 or over with acute or convalescent COVID-19.

V gene TRBV19 combines with J gene TRBJ1-1; perhaps TRBD1 as D (5 bases). In germline, CDR1 is LNHDA, CDR2 SQIVND (reference sequence). Trimming pared 2 bases from V and 1 base from J, leaving 8 bases between. There are 14 residues in the CDR3. The CDR3 DNA reads TGTGCCAGTAGTATACGACAGCCGAACACTGAAGCTTTCTTT. Protein: CASSIRQPNTEAFF.

The chain carries TRBV28 and TRBJ2-3, with a weak D call TRBD2 (5 bases). Trimming removed 5 bases at V and 9 bases at J, with 15 bases between. Germline V gives CDR1 MDHEN, CDR2 SYDVKM. This CDR3 comprises 13 residues. CDR3 sequence (DNA): TGTGCCAGCAGTCCCTCCCCACTAGGCACGCAGTATTTT. Translated: CASSPSPLGTQYF.

The rearrangement joins TRBV28 to TRBJ1-2, with D maybe TRBD1 (6 bases). Deletions cut 6 bases from V and 5 bases from J, with 25 bases between. Per germline, CDR1 MDHEN and CDR2 SYDVKM. The CDR3 loop spans 17 amino acids. The CDR3 DNA is TGTGCCAGCAGACCTTCCTCGGGAGGGGGGAGGCGTTATGGCTACACCTTC. Its translation is CASRPSSGGGRRYGYTF.

Here the CDR3 reads CASSLSEDTQYF. The CDR3 DNA is TGTGCCAGCAGCTTATCAGAAGATACGCAGTATTTT. V is TRBV7-2 and J is TRBJ2-3, with D unresolved. From germline, CDR1 is SGHTA and CDR2 FQGNSA. The CDR3 is 12 residues long. V shed 2 bases and J shed 5 bases, with 5 bases lying between them.

The chain uses TRBV7-2 and TRBJ2-1, with a possible D match to TRBD2 (5 bases). Deletions cut 5 bases from V and 10 bases from J, with 21 bases between. Germline V CDR1 and CDR2: SGHTA, FQGNSA. The CDR3 contains 15 residues. DNA for the CDR3: TGTGCCAGCAGCCCGCCAGGCAGCGGCAAAAGGGAGCAGTTCTTC. Amino acids: CASSPPGSGKREQFF.

The CDR3 sequence is CASSQVGTAKKETQYF. Written as DNA, the CDR3 is TGTGCCAGCAGCCAAGTAGGGACTGCCAAAAAAGAGACCCAGTACTTC. This sequence joins TRBV3-1 (or the pseudogene TRBV3-2) and TRBJ2-5, with D maybe TRBD2 (6 bases). V gave up 1 base and J gave up 3 bases, with 15 bases separating them. Germline V gene sequence: CDR1 LGHDT, CDR2 YNNKEL (reference sequence). CDR3 size: 16 residues.

The chain has TRBV2 and TRBJ2-7; weak D call: TRBD1 (5 bases). V was shortened by 7 bases and J by 2 bases, with 18 bases between the two germline ends. The V gene's germline CDR1 is SNHLY and CDR2 FYNNEI. The CDR3 extends over 15 amino acids. Written as DNA, the CDR3 is TGTGCCAGCACCGAAGTCAGGGTAGGGGCCTACGAGCAGTACTTC. Protein: CASTEVRVGAYEQYF.

The chain has TRBV6-4 and TRBJ1-1, with D maybe TRBD1 (5 bases). The germline gives CDR1 MRHNA, CDR2 SNTAGT. Trimming pared 6 bases from V and 4 bases from J, leaving 15 bases between. The CDR3 covers 14 residues. CDR3 in DNA: TGTGCCAGCAGGGCAGGGTCGGGGGGCACTGAAGCTTTCTTT. This translates into CASRAGSGGTEAFF.

This clone was picked up one time. This sequence joins TRBV6-1 and TRBJ2-7, with TRBD1 as a possible D gene (5 bases). This CDR3 spans 14 amino acids. The germline V gene encodes CDR1 MNHNS and CDR2 SASEGT. V lost 1 base and J lost 2, with 9 bases in between. The chain's CDR3 is CASSEEGPPYEQYF. The DNA for the CDR3 is TGTGCCAGCAGTGAAGAGGGGCCCCCCTACGAGCAGTACTTC.

The chain joins TRBV5-4 to TRBJ1-6; a weak D match, TRBD1 (6 bases). The CDR3 consists of 14 residues. Trimming removed 0 bases from V and 10 bases from J, with 11 bases in between. CDR1 and CDR2 (germline): SGHNT, YYREEE (reference sequence). As DNA, the CDR3 is TGTGCCAGCAGCTTGGAACAGGGTTTATCACCCCTCCACTTT. This encodes CASSLEQGLSPLHF.

This rearrangement joins TRBV6-4 to TRBJ2-4; 7 nucleotides agree with TRBD1. V lost 6 bases and J lost 0; bases outside the gene matches: 11. The CDR3 consists of 17 residues. Germline loops: CDR1 MRHNA, CDR2 SNTAGT. This chain's CDR3 is CASRAPTGFLAKNIQYF. Here the CDR3 DNA reads TGTGCCAGCAGGGCTCCGACAGGGTTCCTAGCCAAAAACATTCAGTACTTC.

V gene TRBV7-9 combines with J gene TRBJ2-7; 11 bases are shared with TRBD1. V was clipped by 1 base and J by 2 bases; unmatched bases: 4. The CDR3 extends over 16 amino acids. Germline CDR1 reads SEHNR; CDR2 reads FQNEAQ (reference sequence). The CDR3 here is CASSLVAGQGAYEQYF. The CDR3 bases are TGTGCCAGCAGCTTAGTTGCGGGACAGGGGGCCTACGAGCAGTACTTC.

V usage is TRBV28 and J usage is TRBJ1-1; D unclear. The CDR3 has 9 residues. Germline V gene data show CDR1 as MDHEN and CDR2 as SYDVKM. Trimming removed 7 bases at V and 10 bases at J, with 7 bases between. CDR3 residues: CASTPGAFF. Written as DNA, the CDR3 is TGTGCCAGCACTCCCGGAGCTTTCTTT.

This rearrangement joins TRBV5-1 to TRBJ1-5, with no clear D. The length of the CDR3 is 14 residues. Trimming took off 4 bases at V and 2 bases at J, with 10 bases between the two ends. Germline V gives CDR1 SGHRS, CDR2 YFSETQ. CDR3 sequence (DNA): TGCGCCAGCAGCGCCTCGGGAGGCAATCAGCCCCAGCATTTT. The encoded protein is CASSASGGNQPQHF.

The genes are TRBV7-2 and TRBJ1-3; TRBD1 is a possible D gene (6 bases). Germline V gene data show CDR1 as SGHTA and CDR2 as FQGNSA. This CDR3 contains 15 residues. Trimming left V 5 bases short and J 5 bases short, with 16 bases between. The CDR3 spells CASSTKGDRRNTIYF. DNA for the CDR3: TGTGCCAGCAGCACGAAGGGGGACCGCAGAAACACCATATATTTT.

The chain carries TRBV19 and TRBJ2-3; 9 positions match TRBD2. The CDR3 has 14 amino acids. Trimming at V came to 4 bases and at J to 5 bases, leaving 4 bases not matched to a gene. Germline CDR1 is LNHDA and CDR2 is SQIVND (reference sequence). CDR3: CASSTWTSEDTQYF. CDR3 coding DNA: TGTGCCAGTAGTACATGGACTAGCGAAGATACGCAGTATTTT.

The chain has TRBV1 and TRBJ2-5; the table's D call of TRBD2 was not tested on the DNA. TRBV1 is classified as a pseudogene. The CDR3 totals 16 residues. The CDR3 sequence is CTSSLTSGGSGETQYF. DNA for the CDR3: TGCACCAGCAGCCTGACTAGCGGGGGGTCAGGAGAGACCCAGTACTTC.